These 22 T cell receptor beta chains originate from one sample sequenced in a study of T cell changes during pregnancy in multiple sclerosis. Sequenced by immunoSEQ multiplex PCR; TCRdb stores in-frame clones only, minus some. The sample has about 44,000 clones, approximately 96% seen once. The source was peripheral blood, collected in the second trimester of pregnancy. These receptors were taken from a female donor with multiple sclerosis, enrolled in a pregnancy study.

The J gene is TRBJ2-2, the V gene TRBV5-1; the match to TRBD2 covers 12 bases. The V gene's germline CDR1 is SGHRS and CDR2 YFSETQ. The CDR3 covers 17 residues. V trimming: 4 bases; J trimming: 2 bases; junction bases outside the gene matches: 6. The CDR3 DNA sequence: TGCGCCAGCAGCGGTGGACTAGCGGGGACCAACACCGGGGAGCTGTTTTTT. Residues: CASSGGLAGTNTGELFF. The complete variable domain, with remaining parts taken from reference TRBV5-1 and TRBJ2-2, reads KAGVTQTPRYLIKTRGQQVTLSCSPISGHRSVSWYQQTPGQGLQFLFEYFSETQRNKGNFPGRFSGRQFSNSRSEMNVSTLELGDSALYLCASSGGLAGTNTGELFFGEGSRLTVL.

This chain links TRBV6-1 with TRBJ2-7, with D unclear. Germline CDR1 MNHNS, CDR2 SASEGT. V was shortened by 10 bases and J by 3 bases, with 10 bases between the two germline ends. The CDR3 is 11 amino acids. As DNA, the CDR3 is TGTGCCACTTCAGGCTACTACGAGCAGTACTTC. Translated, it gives CATSGYYEQYF.

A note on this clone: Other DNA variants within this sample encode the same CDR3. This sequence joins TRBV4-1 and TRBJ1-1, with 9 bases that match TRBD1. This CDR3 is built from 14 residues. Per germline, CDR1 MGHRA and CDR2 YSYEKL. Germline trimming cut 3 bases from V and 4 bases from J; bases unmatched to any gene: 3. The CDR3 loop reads CASSQTGGGTEAFF. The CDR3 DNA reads TGCGCCAGCAGCCAGACAGGGGGTGGCACTGAAGCTTTCTTT.

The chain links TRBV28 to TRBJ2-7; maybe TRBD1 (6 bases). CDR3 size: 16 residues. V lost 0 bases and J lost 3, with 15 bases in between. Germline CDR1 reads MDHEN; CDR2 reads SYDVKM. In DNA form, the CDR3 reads TGTGCCAGCAGTTTATGGGGCCAGGGGAGTTACTACGAGCAGTACTTC. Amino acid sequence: CASSLWGQGSYYEQYF.

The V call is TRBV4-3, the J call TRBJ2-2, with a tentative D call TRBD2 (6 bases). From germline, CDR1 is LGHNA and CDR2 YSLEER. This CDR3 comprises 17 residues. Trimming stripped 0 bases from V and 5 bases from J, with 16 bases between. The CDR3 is CASSQDRGTPVTGELFF. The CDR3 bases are TGCGCCAGCAGCCAAGATCGCGGGACTCCCGTAACCGGGGAGCTGTTTTTT.

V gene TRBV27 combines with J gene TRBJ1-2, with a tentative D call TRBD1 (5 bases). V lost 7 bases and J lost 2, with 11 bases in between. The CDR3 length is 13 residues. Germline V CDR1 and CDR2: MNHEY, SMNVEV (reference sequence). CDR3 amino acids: CASTPRGNYGYTF. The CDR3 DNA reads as TGTGCCAGCACCCCACGGGGGAACTATGGCTACACCTTC.

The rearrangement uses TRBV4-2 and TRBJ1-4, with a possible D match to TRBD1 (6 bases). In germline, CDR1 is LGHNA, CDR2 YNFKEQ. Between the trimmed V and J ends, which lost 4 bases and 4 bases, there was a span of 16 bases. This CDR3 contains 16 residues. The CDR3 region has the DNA TGTGCCAGCAGCCCCCGAGCAGGGGACATTAATGAAAAACTGTTTTTT. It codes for CASSPRAGDINEKLFF.

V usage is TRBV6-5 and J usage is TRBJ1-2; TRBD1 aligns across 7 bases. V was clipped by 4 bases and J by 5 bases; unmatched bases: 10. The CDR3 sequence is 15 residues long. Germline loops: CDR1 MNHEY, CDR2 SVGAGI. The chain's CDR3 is CASSSNRGAVYGYTF. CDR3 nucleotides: TGTGCCAGCAGTTCAAACAGGGGTGCCGTTTATGGCTACACCTTC.

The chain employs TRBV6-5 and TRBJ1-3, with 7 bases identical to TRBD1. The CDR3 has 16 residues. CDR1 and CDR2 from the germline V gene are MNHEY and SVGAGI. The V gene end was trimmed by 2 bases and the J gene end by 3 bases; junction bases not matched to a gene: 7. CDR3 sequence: CASSYRRQGGGNTIYF. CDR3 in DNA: TGTGCCAGCAGTTACCGCCGACAGGGAGGTGGAAACACCATATATTTT.

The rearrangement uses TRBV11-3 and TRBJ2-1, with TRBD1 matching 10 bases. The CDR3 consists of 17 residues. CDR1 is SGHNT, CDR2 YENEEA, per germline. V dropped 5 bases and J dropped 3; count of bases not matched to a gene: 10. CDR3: CASSLGTGVTNYNEQFF. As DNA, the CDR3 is TGTGCCAGCAGCCTAGGGACAGGGGTTACGAACTACAATGAGCAGTTCTTC.

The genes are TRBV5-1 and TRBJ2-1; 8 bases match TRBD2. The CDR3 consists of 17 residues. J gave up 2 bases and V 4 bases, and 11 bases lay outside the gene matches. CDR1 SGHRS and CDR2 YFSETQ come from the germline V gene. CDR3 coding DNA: TGCGCCAGCAGCGCTTTTGGAGCGGGGGCTACCTACAATGAGCAGTTCTTC. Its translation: CASSAFGAGATYNEQFF.

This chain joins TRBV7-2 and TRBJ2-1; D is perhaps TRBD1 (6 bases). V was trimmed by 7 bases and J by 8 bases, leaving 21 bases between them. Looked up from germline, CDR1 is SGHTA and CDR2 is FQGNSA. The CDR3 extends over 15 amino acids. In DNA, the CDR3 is TGTGCCAGCACCCGCCTTGGACAGAAGTCGGATGAGCAGTTCTTC. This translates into CASTRLGQKSDEQFF.

As DNA, the CDR3 is TGTGCTAGTGGTTTTGGGGACAGGGGGCTTTATGGCTACACCTTC. It encodes CASGFGDRGLYGYTF. The gene calls are TRBV12-5 and TRBJ1-2; 12 bases align to TRBD1. Germline V gives CDR1 LGHNT, CDR2 FRNRAP. The CDR3 totals 15 residues. Trimming removed 3 bases from V and 5 bases from J; junction bases left unmatched: 4. The full variable domain, with the rest looked up from reference TRBV12-5 and TRBJ1-2, is DARVTQTPRHKVTEMGQEVTMRCQPILGHNTVFWYRQTMMQGLELLAYFRNRAPLDDSGMPKDRFSAEMPDATLATLKIQPSEPRDSAVYFCASGFGDRGLYGYTFGSGTRLTVV.

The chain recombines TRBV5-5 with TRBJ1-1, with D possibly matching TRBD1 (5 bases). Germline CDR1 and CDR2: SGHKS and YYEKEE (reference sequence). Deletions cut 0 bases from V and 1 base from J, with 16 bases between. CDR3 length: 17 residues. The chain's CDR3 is CASSLAIRVWANTEAFF. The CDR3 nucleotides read TGTGCCAGCAGCTTGGCTATCAGGGTCTGGGCGAACACTGAAGCTTTCTTT.

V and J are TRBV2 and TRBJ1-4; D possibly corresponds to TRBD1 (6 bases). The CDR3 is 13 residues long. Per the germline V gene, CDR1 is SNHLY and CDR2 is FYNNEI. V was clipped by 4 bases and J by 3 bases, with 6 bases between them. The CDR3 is CASSGTANEKLFF. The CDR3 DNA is TGTGCCAGCAGTGGGACAGCTAATGAAAAACTGTTTTTT.

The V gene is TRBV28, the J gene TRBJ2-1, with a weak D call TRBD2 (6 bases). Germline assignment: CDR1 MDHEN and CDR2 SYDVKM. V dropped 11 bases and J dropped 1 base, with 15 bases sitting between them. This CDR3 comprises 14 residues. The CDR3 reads CAGGTYGSYNEQFF. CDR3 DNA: TGTGCCGGGGGGACTTACGGGTCCTACAATGAGCAGTTCTTC.

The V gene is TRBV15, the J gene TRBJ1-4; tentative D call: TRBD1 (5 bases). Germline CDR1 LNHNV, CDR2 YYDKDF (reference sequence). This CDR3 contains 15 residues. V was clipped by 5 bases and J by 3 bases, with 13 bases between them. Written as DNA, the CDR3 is TGTGCCACCAGCGGGGGGGAGGCCTCTAATGAAAAACTGTTTTTT. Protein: CATSGGEASNEKLFF.

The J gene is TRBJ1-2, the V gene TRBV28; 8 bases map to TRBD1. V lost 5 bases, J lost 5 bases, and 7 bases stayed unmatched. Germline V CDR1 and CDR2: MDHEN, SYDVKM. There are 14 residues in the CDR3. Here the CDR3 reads CASSRRQGRYGYTF. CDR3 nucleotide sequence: TGTGCCAGCAGTAGACGACAGGGGAGGTATGGCTACACCTTC.

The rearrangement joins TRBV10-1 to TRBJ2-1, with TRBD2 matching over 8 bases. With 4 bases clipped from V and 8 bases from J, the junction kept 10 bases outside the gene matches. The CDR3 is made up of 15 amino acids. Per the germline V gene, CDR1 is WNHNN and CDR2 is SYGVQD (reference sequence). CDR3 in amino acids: CASSAAGALADEQFF. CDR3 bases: TGCGCCAGCAGTGCAGCGGGAGCCCTCGCAGATGAGCAGTTCTTC.

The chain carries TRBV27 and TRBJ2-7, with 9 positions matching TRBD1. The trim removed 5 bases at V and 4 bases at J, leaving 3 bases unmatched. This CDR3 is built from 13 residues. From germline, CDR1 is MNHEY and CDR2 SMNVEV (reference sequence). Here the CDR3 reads CASSPGQGYEQYF. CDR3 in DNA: TGTGCCAGCAGTCCGGGACAGGGTTACGAGCAGTACTTC.

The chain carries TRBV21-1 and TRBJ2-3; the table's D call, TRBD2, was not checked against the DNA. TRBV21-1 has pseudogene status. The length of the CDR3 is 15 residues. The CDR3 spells CASSKAVSRADTQYF. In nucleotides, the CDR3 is TGTGCCAGCAGCAAAGCAGTATCCCGGGCAGATACGCAGTATTTT.

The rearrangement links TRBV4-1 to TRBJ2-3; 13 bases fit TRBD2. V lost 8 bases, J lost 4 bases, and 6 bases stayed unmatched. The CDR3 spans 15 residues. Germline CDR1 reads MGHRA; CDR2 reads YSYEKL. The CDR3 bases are TGCGCCAGCGGACTAGCGGGAGCAACCGCAGATACGCAGTATTTT. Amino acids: CASGLAGATADTQYF.